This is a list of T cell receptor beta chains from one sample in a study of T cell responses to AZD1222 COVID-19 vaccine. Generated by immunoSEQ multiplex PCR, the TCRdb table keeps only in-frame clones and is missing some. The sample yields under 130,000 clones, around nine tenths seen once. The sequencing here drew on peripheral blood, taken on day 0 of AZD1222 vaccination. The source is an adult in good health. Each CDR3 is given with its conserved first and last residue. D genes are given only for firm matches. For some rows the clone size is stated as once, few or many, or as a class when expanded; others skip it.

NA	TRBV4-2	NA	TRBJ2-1	CASSPGLNDEQFF	TGTGCCAGCAGCCCCGGACTGAACGATGAGCAGTTCTTC
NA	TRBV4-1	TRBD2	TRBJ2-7	CASSPNEREYYEQYF	TGCGCCAGCAGCCCGAATGAGCGGGAGTATTACGAGCAGTACTTC
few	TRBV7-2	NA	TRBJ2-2	CASSLVRLNTGELFF	TGTGCCAGCAGCTTAGTCCGGCTGAACACCGGGGAGCTGTTTTTT
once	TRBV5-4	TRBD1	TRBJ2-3	CASSVGQGADTQYF	TGTGCCAGCAGCGTGGGACAGGGGGCAGATACGCAGTATTTT
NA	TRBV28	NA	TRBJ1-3	CASSLLPNSGNTIYF	TGTGCCAGCAGTTTGCTCCCAAACTCTGGAAACACCATATATTTT
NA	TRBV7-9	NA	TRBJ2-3	CASSLAGSTDTQYF	TGTGCCAGCAGCTTAGCGGGAAGCACAGATACGCAGTATTTT
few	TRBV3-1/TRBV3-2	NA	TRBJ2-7	CASSRPPYEQYF	TGTGCCAGCAGCCGCCCCCCCTACGAGCAGTACTTC
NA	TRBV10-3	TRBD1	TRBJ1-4	CAISDSRQGGTTNEKLFF	TGTGCCATCAGTGATAGTCGACAGGGGGGTACAACTAATGAAAAACTGTTTTTT
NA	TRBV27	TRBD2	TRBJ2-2	CASTGLANTGELFF	TGTGCCAGCACCGGACTAGCCAACACCGGGGAGCTGTTTTTT
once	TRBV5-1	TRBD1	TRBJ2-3	CASSLAPTGSVDTQYF	TGCGCCAGCAGCTTGGCCCCGACAGGGTCTGTAGATACGCAGTATTTT
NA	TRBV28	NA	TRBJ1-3	CASSLYDRLYF	TGTGCCAGCAGTCTCTACGACAGGTTATATTTT
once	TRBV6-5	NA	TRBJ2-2	CATLRGIDAGELFF	TGTGCCACCCTGAGAGGGATTGATGCCGGGGAGCTGTTTTTT
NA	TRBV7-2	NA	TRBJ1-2	CASRPVGGDYGYTF	TGTGCCAGCAGACCCGTGGGGGGTGACTATGGCTACACCTTC
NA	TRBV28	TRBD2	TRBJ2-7	CASSPAGRVSYEQYF	TGTGCCAGCAGTCCCGCTGGGAGGGTCTCCTACGAGCAGTACTTC
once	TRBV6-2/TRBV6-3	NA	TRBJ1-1	CASSWGVIEAFF	TGTGCCAGCAGTTGGGGGGTTATTGAAGCTTTCTTT
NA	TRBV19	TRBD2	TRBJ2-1	CASSIGGLADNEQFF	TGTGCCAGTAGTATAGGGGGACTAGCGGACAATGAGCAGTTCTTC
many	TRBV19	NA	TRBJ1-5	CASSIMDSNNQPQHF	TGTGCCAGTAGTATAATGGATAGTAACAATCAGCCCCAGCATTTT
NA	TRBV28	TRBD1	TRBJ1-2	CASSSGTAIYGYTF	TGTGCCAGCAGTTCCGGGACAGCCATCTATGGCTACACCTTC
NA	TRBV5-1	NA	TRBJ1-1	CASSFAVNTEAFF	TGCGCCAGCAGCTTTGCAGTGAACACTGAAGCTTTCTTT
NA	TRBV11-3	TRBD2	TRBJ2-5	CASSPGGGYQETQYF	TGTGCCAGCAGCCCGGGGGGTGGGTACCAAGAGACCCAGTACTTC
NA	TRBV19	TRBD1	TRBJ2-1	CASSLYSPGTGNWDEQFF	TGTGCCAGTAGTCTTTACAGCCCCGGGACAGGGAATTGGGATGAGCAGTTCTTC
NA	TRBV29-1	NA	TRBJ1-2	CSVGGRGYGYTF	TGCAGCGTTGGGGGTCGGGGATATGGCTACACCTTC
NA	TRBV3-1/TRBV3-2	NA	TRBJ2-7	CASSQGGYEQYF	TGTGCCAGCAGCCAAGGAGGCTACGAGCAGTACTTC
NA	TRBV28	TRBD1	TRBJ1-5	CASSLDRAGQPQHF	TGTGCCAGCAGCCTGGACAGGGCGGGTCAGCCCCAGCATTTT
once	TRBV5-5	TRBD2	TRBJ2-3	CASSINGLAGGTDTQYF	TGTGCCAGCAGCATTAATGGGCTAGCGGGAGGTACAGATACGCAGTATTTT
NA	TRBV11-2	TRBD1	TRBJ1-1	CASSLRQGIVAFF	TGTGCCAGCAGCCTCCGACAGGGGATAGTGGCTTTCTTT
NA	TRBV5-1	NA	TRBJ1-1	CASSEQENTEAFF	TGCGCCAGCAGCGAACAGGAGAACACTGAAGCTTTCTTT
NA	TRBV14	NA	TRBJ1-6	CASSQEYNNSPLHF	TGTGCCAGCAGCCAAGAATACAACAATTCACCCCTCCACTTT
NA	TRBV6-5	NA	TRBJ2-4	CASSYGGATKNIQYF	TGTGCCAGCAGTTATGGAGGGGCAACCAAAAACATTCAGTACTTC
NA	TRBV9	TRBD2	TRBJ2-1	CASSVGPTSGYNEQFF	TGTGCCAGCAGCGTAGGTCCGACTAGCGGGTACAATGAGCAGTTCTTC
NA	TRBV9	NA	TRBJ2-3	CASTPPTGVDTQYF	TGTGCCAGCACCCCTCCGACCGGGGTTGATACGCAGTATTTT
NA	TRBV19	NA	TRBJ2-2	CASSIVEGELFF	TGTGCCAGTAGTATAGTGGAGGGGGAGCTGTTTTTT
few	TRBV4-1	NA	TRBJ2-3	CASSLGGLAGSRDTQYF	TGCGCCAGCAGCCTCGGTGGGTTGGCAGGGAGTAGGGATACGCAGTATTTT
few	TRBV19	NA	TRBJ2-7	CASSIDPTSYEQYF	TGTGCCAGTAGTATAGATCCGACTTCCTACGAGCAGTACTTC